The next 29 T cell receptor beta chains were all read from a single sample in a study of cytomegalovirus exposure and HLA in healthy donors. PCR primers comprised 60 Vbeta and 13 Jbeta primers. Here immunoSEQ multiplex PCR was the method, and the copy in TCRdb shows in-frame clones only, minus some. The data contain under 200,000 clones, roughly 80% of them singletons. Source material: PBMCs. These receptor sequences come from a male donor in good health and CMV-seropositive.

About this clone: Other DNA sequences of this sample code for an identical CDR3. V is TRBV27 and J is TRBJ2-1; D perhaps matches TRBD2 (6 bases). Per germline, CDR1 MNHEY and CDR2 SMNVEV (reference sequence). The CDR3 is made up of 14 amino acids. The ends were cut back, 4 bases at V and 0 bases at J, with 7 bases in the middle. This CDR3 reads CASSSGSSYNEQFF. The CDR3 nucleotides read TGTGCCAGCAGTTCCGGGAGCTCCTACAATGAGCAGTTCTTC.

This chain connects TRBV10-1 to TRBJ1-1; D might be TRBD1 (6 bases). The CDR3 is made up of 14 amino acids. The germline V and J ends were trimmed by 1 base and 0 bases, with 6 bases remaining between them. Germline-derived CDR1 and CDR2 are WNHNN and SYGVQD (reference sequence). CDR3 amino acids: CASSEYRVNTEAFF. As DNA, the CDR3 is TGCGCCAGCAGTGAGTACAGGGTGAACACTGAAGCTTTCTTT.

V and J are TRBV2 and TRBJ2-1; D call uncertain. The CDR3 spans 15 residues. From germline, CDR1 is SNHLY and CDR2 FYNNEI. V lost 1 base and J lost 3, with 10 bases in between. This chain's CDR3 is CASSEGAVRYNEQFF. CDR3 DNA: TGTGCCAGCAGTGAAGGGGCAGTACGCTACAATGAGCAGTTCTTC.

CDR3 region: CASRKTGTGGEQYF. CDR3 coding DNA: TGTGCCAGCAGAAAAACCGGGACAGGGGGCGAGCAGTACTTC. This chain uses TRBV28 with TRBJ2-7, with 11 positions matching TRBD1. Germline V gene sequence: CDR1 MDHEN, CDR2 SYDVKM. This CDR3 spans 14 amino acids. Germline trimming cut 6 bases from V and 6 bases from J; bases unmatched to any gene: 7.

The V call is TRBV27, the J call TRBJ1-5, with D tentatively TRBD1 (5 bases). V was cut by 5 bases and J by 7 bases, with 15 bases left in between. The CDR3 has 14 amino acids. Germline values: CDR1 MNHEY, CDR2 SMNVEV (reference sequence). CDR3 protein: CASSRGGAGQPQHF. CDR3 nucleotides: TGTGCCAGCAGTCGAGGTGGGGCAGGGCAGCCCCAGCATTTT.

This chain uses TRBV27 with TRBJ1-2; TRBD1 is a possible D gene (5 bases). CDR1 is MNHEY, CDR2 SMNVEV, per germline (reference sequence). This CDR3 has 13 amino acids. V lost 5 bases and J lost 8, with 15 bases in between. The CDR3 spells CASSPIGATGYTF. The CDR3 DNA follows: TGTGCCAGCAGTCCCATTGGGGCGACGGGCTACACCTTC.

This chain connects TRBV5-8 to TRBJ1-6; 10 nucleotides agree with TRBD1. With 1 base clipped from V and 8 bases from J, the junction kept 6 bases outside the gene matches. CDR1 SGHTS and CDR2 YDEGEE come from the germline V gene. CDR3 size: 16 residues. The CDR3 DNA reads TGTGCCAGCAGCTTGAGGCGAGGGACAGGGGATTCACCCCTCCACTTT. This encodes CASSLRRGTGDSPLHF.

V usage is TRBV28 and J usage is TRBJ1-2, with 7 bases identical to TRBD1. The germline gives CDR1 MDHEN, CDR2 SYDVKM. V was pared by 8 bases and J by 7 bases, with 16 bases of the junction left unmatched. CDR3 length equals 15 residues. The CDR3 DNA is TGTGCCAGCGGCAACCCCGACAGGGCTTACGGTGGCTACACCTTC. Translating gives CASGNPDRAYGGYTF.

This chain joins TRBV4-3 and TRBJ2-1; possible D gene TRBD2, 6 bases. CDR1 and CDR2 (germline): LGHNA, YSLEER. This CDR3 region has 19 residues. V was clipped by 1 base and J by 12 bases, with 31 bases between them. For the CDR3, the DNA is TGCGCCAGCAGCCAAGGCGCTCACACTACCGGAGGGGCGGGGAACGGGCAGTTCTTC. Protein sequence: CASSQGAHTTGGAGNGQFF.

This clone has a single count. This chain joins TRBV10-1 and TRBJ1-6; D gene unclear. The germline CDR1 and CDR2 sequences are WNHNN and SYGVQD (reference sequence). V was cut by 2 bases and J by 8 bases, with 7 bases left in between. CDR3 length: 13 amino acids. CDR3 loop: CASSEVVDSPLHF. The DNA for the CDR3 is TGCGCCAGCAGTGAGGTAGTGGATTCACCCCTCCACTTT.

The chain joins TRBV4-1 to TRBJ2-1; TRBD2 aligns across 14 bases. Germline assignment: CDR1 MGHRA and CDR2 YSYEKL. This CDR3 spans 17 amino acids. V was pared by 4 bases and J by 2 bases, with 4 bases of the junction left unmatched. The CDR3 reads CASSRAGLAGAYNEQFF. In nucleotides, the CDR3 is TGCGCCAGCAGCCGAGCGGGACTAGCGGGGGCCTACAATGAGCAGTTCTTC.

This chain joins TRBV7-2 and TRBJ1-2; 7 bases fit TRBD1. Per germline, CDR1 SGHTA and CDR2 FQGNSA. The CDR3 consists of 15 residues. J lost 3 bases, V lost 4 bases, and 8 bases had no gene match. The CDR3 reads CASSSRDQGDYGYTF. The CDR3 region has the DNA TGTGCCAGCAGCTCGCGGGACCAGGGGGACTATGGCTACACCTTC.

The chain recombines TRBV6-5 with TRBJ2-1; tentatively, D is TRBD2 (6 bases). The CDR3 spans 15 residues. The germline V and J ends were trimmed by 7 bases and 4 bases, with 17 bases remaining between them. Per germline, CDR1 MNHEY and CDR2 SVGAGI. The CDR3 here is CASTKRLASYNEQFF. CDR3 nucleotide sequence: TGTGCCAGCACCAAAAGGCTAGCGTCTTACAATGAGCAGTTCTTC.

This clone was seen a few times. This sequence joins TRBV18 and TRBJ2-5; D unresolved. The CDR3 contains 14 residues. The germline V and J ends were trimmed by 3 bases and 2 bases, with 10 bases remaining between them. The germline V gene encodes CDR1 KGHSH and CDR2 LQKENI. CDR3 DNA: TGTGCCAGCTCACCTAGTCCCGCGCAAGAGACCCAGTACTTC. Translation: CASSPSPAQETQYF.

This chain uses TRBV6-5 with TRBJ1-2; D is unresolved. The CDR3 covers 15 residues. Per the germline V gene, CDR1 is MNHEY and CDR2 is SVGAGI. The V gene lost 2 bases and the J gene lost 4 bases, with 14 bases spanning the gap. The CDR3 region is CASSYSPPGSYGYTF. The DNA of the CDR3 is TGTGCCAGCAGTTACAGCCCTCCGGGGTCCTATGGCTACACCTTC.

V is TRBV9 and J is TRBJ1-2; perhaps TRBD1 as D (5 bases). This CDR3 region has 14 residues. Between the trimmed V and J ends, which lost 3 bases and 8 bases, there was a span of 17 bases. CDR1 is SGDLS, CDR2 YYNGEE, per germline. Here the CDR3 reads CASSDRFTGGGYTF. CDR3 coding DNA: TGTGCCAGCAGCGACCGTTTCACAGGCGGAGGCTACACCTTC.

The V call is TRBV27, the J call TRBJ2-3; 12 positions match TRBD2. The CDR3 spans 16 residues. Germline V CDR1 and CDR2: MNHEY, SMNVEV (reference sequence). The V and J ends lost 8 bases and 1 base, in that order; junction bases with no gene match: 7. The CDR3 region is CASGWTSGMGTDTQYF. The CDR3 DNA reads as TGTGCCAGCGGTTGGACTAGCGGGATGGGCACAGATACGCAGTATTTT.

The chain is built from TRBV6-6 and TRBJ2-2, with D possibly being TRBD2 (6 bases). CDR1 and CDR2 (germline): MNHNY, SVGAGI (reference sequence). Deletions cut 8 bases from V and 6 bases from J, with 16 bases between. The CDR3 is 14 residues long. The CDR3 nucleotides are TGTGCCAGCTTAGCGGAACCGGGCCCCGGGGAGCTGTTTTTT. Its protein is CASLAEPGPGELFF.

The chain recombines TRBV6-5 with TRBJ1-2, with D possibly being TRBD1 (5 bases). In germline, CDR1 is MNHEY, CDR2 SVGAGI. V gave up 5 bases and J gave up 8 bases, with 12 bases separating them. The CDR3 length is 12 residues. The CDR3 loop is CASSDGGVGYTF. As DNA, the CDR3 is TGTGCCAGCAGTGACGGAGGGGTCGGCTACACCTTC.

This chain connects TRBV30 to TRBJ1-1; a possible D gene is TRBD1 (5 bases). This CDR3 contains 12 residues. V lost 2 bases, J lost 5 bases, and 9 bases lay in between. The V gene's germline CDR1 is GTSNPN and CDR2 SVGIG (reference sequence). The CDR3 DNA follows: TGTGCCTGGAGTCAGGAGGGGACTGAAGCTTTCTTT. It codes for CAWSQEGTEAFF.

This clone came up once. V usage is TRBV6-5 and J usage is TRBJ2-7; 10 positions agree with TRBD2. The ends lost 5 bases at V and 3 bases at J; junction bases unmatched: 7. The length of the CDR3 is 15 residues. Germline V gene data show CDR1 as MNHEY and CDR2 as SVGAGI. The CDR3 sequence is CASSSPGTSVYEQYF. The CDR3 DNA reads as TGTGCCAGCAGTAGCCCCGGGACTAGCGTCTACGAGCAGTACTTC.

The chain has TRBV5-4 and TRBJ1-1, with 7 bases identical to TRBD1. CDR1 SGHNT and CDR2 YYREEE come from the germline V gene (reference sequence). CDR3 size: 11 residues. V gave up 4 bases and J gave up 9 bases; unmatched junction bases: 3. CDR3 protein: CASSLTGKAFF. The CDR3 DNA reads TGTGCCAGCAGCCTGACAGGGAAAGCTTTCTTT.

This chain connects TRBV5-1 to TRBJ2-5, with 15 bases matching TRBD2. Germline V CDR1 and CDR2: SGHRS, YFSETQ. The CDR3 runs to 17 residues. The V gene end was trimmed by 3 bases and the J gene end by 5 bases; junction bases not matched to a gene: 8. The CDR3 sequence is CASSYRGLAGGRETQYF. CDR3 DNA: TGCGCCAGCAGCTACCGCGGACTAGCGGGGGGGCGGGAGACCCAGTACTTC.

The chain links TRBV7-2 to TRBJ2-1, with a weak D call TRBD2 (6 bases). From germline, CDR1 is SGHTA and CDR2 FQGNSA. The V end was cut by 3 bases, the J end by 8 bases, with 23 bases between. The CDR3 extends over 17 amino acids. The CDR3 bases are TGTGCCAGCAGCTTCCAGAGACCCGGGACTTGGGCCGATGAGCAGTTCTTC. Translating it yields CASSFQRPGTWADEQFF.

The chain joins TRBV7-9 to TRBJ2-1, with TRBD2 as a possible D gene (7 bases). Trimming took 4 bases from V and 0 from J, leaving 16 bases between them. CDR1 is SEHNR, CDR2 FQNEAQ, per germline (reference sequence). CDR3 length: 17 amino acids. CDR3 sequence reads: CASSWGGGDGSYNEQFF. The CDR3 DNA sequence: TGTGCCAGCAGCTGGGGAGGGGGGGACGGCTCCTACAATGAGCAGTTCTTC.

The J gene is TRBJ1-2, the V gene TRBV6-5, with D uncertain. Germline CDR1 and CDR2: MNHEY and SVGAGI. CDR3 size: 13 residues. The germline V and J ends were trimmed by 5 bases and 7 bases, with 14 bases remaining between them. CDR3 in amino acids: CASSPPSGGGYTF. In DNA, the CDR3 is TGTGCCAGCAGTCCCCCCTCCGGAGGTGGCTACACCTTC.

This CDR3 is CASSFKFFGGEGYTF. For the CDR3, the DNA is TGTGCCAGCAGCTTTAAGTTTTTCGGAGGGGAAGGCTACACCTTC. The chain employs TRBV11-3 and TRBJ1-2; D perhaps matches TRBD1 (5 bases). Between the trimmed V and J ends, which lost 3 bases and 8 bases, there was a span of 19 bases. There are 15 residues in the CDR3. In germline, CDR1 is SGHNT, CDR2 YENEEA.

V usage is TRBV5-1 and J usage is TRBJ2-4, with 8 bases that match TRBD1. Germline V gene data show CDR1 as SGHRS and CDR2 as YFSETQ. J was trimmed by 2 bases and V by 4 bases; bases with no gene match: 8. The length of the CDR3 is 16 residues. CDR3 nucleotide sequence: TGCGCCAGCAGCACCGGACAGGGATCATCCAAAAACATTCAGTACTTC. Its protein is CASSTGQGSSKNIQYF. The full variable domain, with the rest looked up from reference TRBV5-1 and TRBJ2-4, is KAGVTQTPRYLIKTRGQQVTLSCSPISGHRSVSWYQQTPGQGLQFLFEYFSETQRNKGNFPGRFSGRQFSNSRSEMNVSTLELGDSALYLCASSTGQGSSKNIQYFGAGTRLSVL.

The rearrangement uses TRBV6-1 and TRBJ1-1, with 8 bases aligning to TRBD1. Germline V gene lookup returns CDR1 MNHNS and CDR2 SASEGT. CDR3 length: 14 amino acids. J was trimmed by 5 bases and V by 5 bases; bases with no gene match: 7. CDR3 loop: CASSSQGEYTEAFF. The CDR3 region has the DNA TGTGCCAGCAGTTCACAGGGGGAATATACTGAAGCTTTCTTT.